The clone carrying this TCR beta chain has more than one count but fewer than ten. Its matching antigen is unknown. The library targeted TCRbeta and was prepared with unique molecular identifiers. TCRdb ran MiXCR on the PCR reads and lists one entry per CDR3 protein. The sample lists under 450,000 distinct CDR3 sequences, under 20% occurring once. These data come from a study of T-cell reconstitution after alpha-beta-depleted transplantation in children. Overall study findings and caveats: TCRbeta diversity was high at day 60 in some patients (a result of surviving recipient T cells and thymic progenitors). Several hundred rapidly expanded clones from non-depleted graft cells reportedly supplied alpha-beta T cells about two months post-transplant. T-cell numbers and diversity, one year after transplant, stemmed largely from T cells that were newly produced.

V lost 5 bases to trimming and J lost 5 bases, with 15 bases between them. Germline CDR1 SGHVS, CDR2 FQNEAQ. This CDR3 has 14 amino acids. Source: PBMCs, mostly from graft donor cells, taken 360 days after TCRalphabeta/CD19-depleted stem cell transplant. The V and J genes are TRBV7-8 and TRBJ2-5; perhaps TRBD1 as D (6 bases). The TCR sequence derives from a boy in the first two years of life who had a stem cell transplant for Wiskott-Aldrich syndrome, so the T cells may come from the graft donor. The CDR3 loop reads CASSTGQKTETQYF. In DNA, the CDR3 is TGTGCCAGCAGCACCGGACAGAAAACGGAGACCCAGTACTTC.